Presented here are 12 T cell receptor beta chains from one specimen sequenced in a study of metastatic and nonmetastatic thyroid tumors. Through MiXCR, TCRdb re-clonotyped the PCR reads. The repertoire has about 27,000 clones, 20% to 25% of them found once; the top ten carry approximately 25%. Nobody among the patients had been given any treatment before thyroid surgery. The sequenced sample was blood. The receptor set was obtained from a male donor with papillary thyroid cancer or a benign thyroid nodule (not recorded which). Some clones in this sample may be carry-over from other donors' samples.

This clone was recorded a few times. This clone may be a read error of a much larger clone one base away. The chain has TRBV19 and TRBJ2-1, with D possibly TRBD2 on 5 matching bases. CDR1 LNHDA and CDR2 SQIVND come from the germline V gene (reference sequence). The CDR3 runs to 13 residues. CDR3 sequence reads: CASSLGEYSEQFF. DNA of the CDR3: TGTGCCAGTAGCCTCGGGGAGTACAGTGAGCAGTTCTTC.

This clone was found many times. The V call is TRBV5-1, the J call TRBJ1-1, with D possibly TRBD1 on 5 matching bases. Trimming took off 3 bases at V and 5 bases at J, with 8 bases between the two ends. The CDR3 runs 12 residues. Germline V gene data show CDR1 as SGHRS and CDR2 as YFSETQ. The CDR3 DNA reads TGCGCCAGCAGCTGGGACGGAACTGAAGCTTTCTTT. Translating it yields CASSWDGTEAFF. Filled out from reference TRBV5-1 and TRBJ1-1, the complete variable domain reads KAGVTQTPRYLIKTRGQQVTLSCSPISGHRSVSWYQQTPGQGLQFLFEYFSETQRNKGNFPGRFSGRQFSNSRSEMNVSTLELGDSALYLCASSWDGTEAFFGQGTRLTVV.

This clone was seen only a few times. This chain links TRBV28 with TRBJ2-2, with 8 nucleotides matching TRBD1. The germline gives CDR1 MDHEN, CDR2 SYDVKM. The CDR3 sequence is 16 residues long. V trimming: 5 bases; J trimming: 9 bases; junction bases outside the gene matches: 14. CDR3 region: CASSHVGTGGHRELFF. CDR3 coding DNA: TGTGCCAGCAGTCATGTGGGGACAGGTGGTCACCGGGAGCTGTTTTTT.

This clone has at least ten counts. V gene TRBV4-1 combines with J gene TRBJ2-1; D not resolved. Per germline, CDR1 MGHRA and CDR2 YSYEKL. The CDR3 has 14 residues. V lost 0 bases and J lost 6, with 9 bases in between. The CDR3 here is CASSQDLVINEQFF. CDR3 sequence (DNA): TGCGCCAGCAGCCAAGATCTGGTAATCAATGAGCAGTTCTTC.

The table lists this clone with many counts. J is TRBJ2-5 and V is TRBV29-1, with a tentative D call TRBD1 (6 bases). In germline, CDR1 is SQVTM, CDR2 ANQGSEA. V lost 7 bases, J lost 4 bases, and 19 bases lay in between. This CDR3 comprises 14 residues. The CDR3 loop is CSARPTGTGETQYF. The CDR3 DNA follows: TGCAGCGCGAGACCCACAGGGACGGGAGAGACCCAGTACTTC.

This clone showed up many times. At one boundary the junction diverges from the germline segment, which might be a read error. The chain has TRBV19 and TRBJ2-1; D gene ambiguous. Germline V gene sequence: CDR1 LNHDA, CDR2 SQIVND (reference sequence). CDR3 length: 11 residues. The CDR3 protein is CASSNGAELVF. CDR3 in DNA: TGTGCCAGTAGTAACGGCGCTGAGTTGGTCTTC.

The chain uses TRBV18 and TRBJ1-4, with no clear D. The CDR3 is 15 amino acids. Germline CDR1 KGHSH, CDR2 LQKENI. The ends were cut back, 0 bases at V and 0 bases at J, with 5 bases in the middle. CDR3 protein: CASSPPGATNEKLFF. In nucleotides, the CDR3 is TGTGCCAGCTCACCACCGGGTGCAACTAATGAAAAACTGTTTTTT.

In this sample, this clone turned up many times. CDR3 DNA: TGCGCCAGCAGCTCTCGAGCGGGGGCCTCTGGGGCCAACGTCCTGACTTTC. Protein: CASSSRAGASGANVLTF. The V gene is TRBV5-1, the J gene TRBJ2-6, with TRBD2 matching over 8 bases. Germline V gives CDR1 SGHRS, CDR2 YFSETQ. The CDR3 has 17 amino acids. V was clipped by 3 bases and J by 0 bases; unmatched bases: 5.

This clone was recorded many times. The genes are TRBV6-5 and TRBJ2-7; 8 bases are a match to TRBD2. V shed 5 bases and J 2 bases; nucleotides not matched to a gene: 20. This CDR3 region has 19 residues. Germline CDR1 and CDR2: MNHEY and SVGAGI. The CDR3 sequence is CASSPRGSGSSVGAYEQYF. In DNA, the CDR3 is TGTGCCAGCAGTCCCAGGGGAAGCGGGAGTTCGGTTGGGGCCTACGAGCAGTACTTC.

This clone came up many times. CDR3 bases: TGCGCCAGCAGCCAAGAGATGCCCAGGAACACCATATATTTT. Translation: CASSQEMPRNTIYF. The gene calls are TRBV4-1 and TRBJ1-3; D is unclear. The V and J ends lost 0 bases and 7 bases respectively, with 10 bases between them. Per germline, CDR1 MGHRA and CDR2 YSYEKL. There are 14 residues in the CDR3.

The CDR3 spells CASSLPGSDTQYF. In DNA form, the CDR3 reads TGCGCCAGCAGCTTGCCGGGATCAGATACGCAGTATTTT. The chain uses TRBV5-1 and TRBJ2-3; tentatively, D is TRBD2 (5 bases). Germline loops: CDR1 SGHRS, CDR2 YFSETQ. V dropped 1 base and J dropped 4 bases, with 7 bases sitting between them. The CDR3 runs 13 residues.

This clone was seen many times. This sequence joins TRBV19 and TRBJ2-3; D is perhaps TRBD1 (6 bases). Germline lookup yields CDR1 LNHDA and CDR2 SQIVND (reference sequence). CDR3 size: 16 residues. Between the trimmed V and J ends, which lost 3 bases and 1 base, there was a span of 14 bases. The CDR3 DNA follows: TGTGCCAGTAGTATCTGGACAGAAGGCGGCACAGATACGCAGTATTTT. Translated, it gives CASSIWTEGGTDTQYF.